This TCR beta chain was obtained from a study of OX40 agonist ivuxolimab in advanced cancers. Findings of the study overall: Clones of CD4+ and CD8+ blood T cells grew by week 6 at doses of 0.1 to 3.0 mg/kg.

As for this clone: As yet, its antigen is unknown.

Sequenced by immunoSEQ multiplex PCR; TCRdb stores in-frame clones only, minus some. This sample has under 25,000 clones; 75% to 85% occur once, and the top ten carry 40% to 65%. The ends were cut back, 3 bases at V and 0 bases at J, with 21 bases in the middle. This CDR3 has 19 residues. Germline V gene sequence: CDR1 SEHNR, CDR2 FQNEAQ (reference sequence). This clonotype was obtained from an adult with an advanced solid tumor such as melanoma, head and neck, liver or kidney cancer. This specimen was CD4+ or CD8+ T cells sorted from blood, taken in a trial of the OX40 agonist ivuxolimab. The chain is built from TRBV7-9 and TRBJ2-1, with a tentative D call TRBD1 (5 bases). The CDR3 DNA sequence: TGTGCCAGCAGCTTGCCTTCCCTGCAGGGTATAAGCTCCTACAATGAGCAGTTCTTC. It encodes CASSLPSLQGISSYNEQFF.